Listed below are T cell receptor beta chains from one sample, sequenced in a study of CD8 T cells in ankylosing spondylitis. TCRdb reprocessed the 5' RACE reads with MiXCR, giving one entry per CDR3 protein. The sample comprises 230,000 or so distinct CDR3 sequences, more than 15% of which are singletons, and around 30% rests with the top ten. Input material: blood, either unsorted or a sorted T cell fraction (not recorded which). These receptors all stem from a male donor with ankylosing spondylitis or in good health (not recorded which). The CDR3 runs from the conserved cysteine through the conserved F or W. D genes are given only for firm matches. Some rows have no size entry. The others give once, few or many, or a class for an expanded clone.

d_gene	v_gene	abundance	j_gene	CDR3aa	CDR3nt
.	TRBV11-2	.	TRBJ2-1	CASSLFGGRRDNEQFF	TGTGCCAGCAGCTTATTCGGGGGAAGGAGGGACAATGAGCAGTTCTTC
.	TRBV7-6	many	TRBJ1-1	CASSDSTGMNTEAFF	TGTGCCAGCAGCGACTCGACAGGAATGAACACTGAAGCTTTCTTT
.	TRBV20-1	.	TRBJ2-7	CSARVPASLTYEQYF	TGCAGTGCTAGAGTGCCGGCTAGCCTTACCTACGAGCAGTACTTC
TRBD1	TRBV12-3/TRBV12-4	.	TRBJ2-7	CASSPTGSVYEQYF	TGTGCCAGCAGTCCGACAGGGAGTGTCTACGAGCAGTACTTC
.	TRBV7-9	.	TRBJ2-7	CASSLTRDSEQYF	TGTGCCAGCAGCTTAACGAGGGATTCCGAGCAGTACTTC
.	TRBV7-9	.	TRBJ1-5	CASSLVGRNKPQHF	TGTGCCAGCAGCTTAGTTGGGAGAAATAAGCCCCAGCATTTT
.	TRBV6-6	few	TRBJ2-5	CASSYLARETQYF	TGTGCCAGCAGTTACTTGGCGCGGGAGACCCAGTACTTC
TRBD2	TRBV5-1	.	TRBJ2-1	CASSFRREAANEQFF	TGCGCCAGCAGCTTCCGGCGGGAGGCCGCCAATGAGCAGTTCTTC
.	TRBV27	.	TRBJ1-4	CASRLRGPTNEKLFF	TGTGCCAGCAGACTAAGGGGACCGACTAATGAAAAACTGTTTTTT
TRBD1	TRBV27	few	TRBJ2-3	CASSSLTPGQGIGTQYF	TGTGCCAGCAGTTCACTCACCCCGGGACAGGGGATCGGTACGCAGTATTTT
.	TRBV20-1	many	TRBJ1-2	CSARGEYGYTF	TGCAGTGCCCGAGGAGAGTATGGCTACACCTTC
.	TRBV20-1	.	TRBJ2-4	CSARDGRVVGLAKNIQYF	TGCAGTGCTAGAGATGGGCGGGTAGTGGGGTTAGCCAAAAACATTCAGTACTTC
.	TRBV4-2	.	TRBJ2-5	CASSQRDPQETQYF	TGTGCCAGCAGCCAGAGGGACCCGCAAGAGACCCAGTACTTC
.	TRBV10-2	.	TRBJ2-5	CASSRGSGGGIQETQYF	TGCGCCAGCAGCCGCGGCTCAGGGGGAGGGATCCAAGAGACCCAGTACTTC
.	TRBV11-2	.	TRBJ2-1	CASSLDLGTPQFF	TGTGCCAGCAGCTTAGATCTCGGGACCCCCCAGTTCTTC
TRBD2	TRBV7-9	.	TRBJ2-1	CASSRLAGVYNEQFF	TGTGCCAGCAGTCGCCTAGCGGGAGTCTACAATGAGCAGTTCTTC
.	TRBV7-8	few	TRBJ2-5	CASSLDPLAETQYF	TGTGCCAGCAGCTTAGACCCGTTGGCGGAGACCCAGTACTTC
TRBD1	TRBV9	many	TRBJ2-7	CASSVGQGLWEQYF	TGTGCCAGCAGCGTGGGACAGGGGCTTTGGGAGCAGTACTTC
TRBD1	TRBV12-3/TRBV12-4	few	TRBJ1-6	CASTLDRVLDNSPLHF	TGTGCCAGCACGCTTGACAGGGTGTTAGATAATTCACCCCTCCACTTT
.	TRBV20-1	few	TRBJ2-5	CSARATTVQETQYF	TGCAGTGCTAGGGCCACAACGGTCCAAGAGACCCAGTACTTC
TRBD1	TRBV6-5	.	TRBJ2-7	CASSYGTGHYEQYF	TGTGCCAGCAGTTACGGGACAGGGCACTACGAGCAGTACTTC
.	TRBV28	few	TRBJ2-7	CASNLRVGDEQYF	TGTGCCAGCAACCTAAGGGTGGGGGACGAGCAGTACTTC
.	TRBV29-1	.	TRBJ2-7	CSVVIAERGYEQYF	TGCAGCGTTGTTATAGCGGAGAGGGGCTACGAGCAGTACTTC